The 26 T cell receptor beta chains in this list originate from one sample, sequenced in a study of shared clonotypes between healthy human individuals. Generated by immunoSEQ multiplex PCR, the TCRdb table keeps only in-frame clones and is missing some. Of about 580,000 clones in the sample, 95% to 98% were seen once. It was CD45RO-negative cells, positively selected for CCR7, that made up naive CD8 cells, with terminally differentiated effector memory CD45RA+ cells excluded. Sequenced: naive CD8+ T cells sorted from blood. These receptor sequences come from a young man in good health.

The chain combines TRBV29-1 with TRBJ2-7; the match to TRBD1 covers 8 bases. CDR1 SQVTM and CDR2 ANQGSEA come from the germline V gene. This CDR3 has 15 residues. The J segment lost 3 bases and the V segment lost 6 bases, leaving 13 bases of the junction unmatched. DNA of the CDR3: TGCAGCGTCAGGGGGCTGACAGGGTCAAGCTACGAGCAGTACTTC. Translating it yields CSVRGLTGSSYEQYF.

A note on this clone: The junction does not match germline at one end; this may be a read error. The chain employs TRBV7-9 and TRBJ2-7; no clear D. This CDR3 comprises 13 residues. Germline V gene lookup returns CDR1 SEHNR and CDR2 FQNEAQ (reference sequence). The CDR3 region has the DNA TGTGCCAGCACCCCTGAGAGCTCCTACGGGCAGTACTTC. This gives the protein CASTPESSYGQYF.

The V call is TRBV27, the J call TRBJ2-2; 7 bases line up with TRBD1. The CDR3 covers 14 residues. Germline lookup yields CDR1 MNHEY and CDR2 SMNVEV (reference sequence). V lost 7 bases, J lost 10 bases, and 12 bases stayed unmatched. The chain's CDR3 is CASTPRDSLKELFF. The DNA for the CDR3 is TGTGCCAGCACCCCCAGGGACAGCTTAAAGGAGCTGTTTTTT.

The chain is built from TRBV15 and TRBJ1-2, with 7 bases that match TRBD1. CDR1 and CDR2 (germline): LNHNV, YYDKDF (reference sequence). The length of the CDR3 is 15 residues. V was clipped by 2 bases and J by 5 bases; unmatched bases: 8. The CDR3 protein is CATSRSPGTVYGYTF. CDR3 DNA: TGTGCCACCAGCAGATCCCCCGGGACAGTATATGGCTACACCTTC.

V is TRBV9 and J is TRBJ1-5; possible D gene TRBD1, 5 bases. The CDR3 runs 13 residues. V lost 4 bases to trimming and J lost 11 bases, with 16 bases between them. Germline assignment: CDR1 SGDLS and CDR2 YYNGEE. CDR3 bases: TGTGCCAGCAGCCCAGTCCCCGGGGGGGCCCAGCATTTT. This codes for CASSPVPGGAQHF.

This clone was seen a single time. The chain has TRBV5-4 and TRBJ2-1; 8 bases line up with TRBD2. Trimming cost V 1 base and J 10 bases; bases outside gene matches: 7. This CDR3 region has 14 residues. CDR1 and CDR2 (germline): SGHNT, YYREEE (reference sequence). The CDR3 DNA follows: TGTGCCAGCAGCTTGACTAGCGGCGCATCCGAGCAGTTCTTC. This sequence encodes CASSLTSGASEQFF.

The CDR3 nucleotides are TGTGCCAGCCGTGAGGGTAACTCCTACGAGCAGTACTTC. Translating it yields CASREGNSYEQYF. This chain connects TRBV13 to TRBJ2-7; a possible D gene is TRBD2 (5 bases). The V gene lost 8 bases and the J gene lost 0 bases, with 11 bases spanning the gap. Germline loops: CDR1 PRHDT, CDR2 FYEKMQ (reference sequence). The CDR3 has 13 amino acids.

The chain recombines TRBV29-1 with TRBJ2-7; 13 bases align to TRBD2. Germline V lookup: CDR1 SQVTM, CDR2 ANQGSEA. The junction had 7 bases not matched to a gene; V was cut back by 7 bases and J by 4 bases. This CDR3 contains 14 residues. CDR3 bases: TGCAGCGCCCTAGGGGGACTAGCGGGGTACGAGCAGTACTTC. This gives the protein CSALGGLAGYEQYF.

The rearrangement joins TRBV7-8 to TRBJ2-2; D is undetermined. Germline V CDR1 and CDR2: SGHVS, FQNEAQ. Deletions cut 4 bases from V and 4 bases from J, with 4 bases between. The CDR3 has 12 residues. CDR3 residues: CASSSSTGELFF. CDR3 nucleotide sequence: TGTGCCAGCAGCTCTAGCACCGGGGAGCTGTTTTTT. Drawing the rest from reference TRBV7-8 and TRBJ2-2, the complete variable domain is GAGVSQSPRYKVAKRGQDVALRCDPISGHVSLFWYQQALGQGPEFLTYFQNEAQLDKSGLPSDRFFAERPEGSVSTLKIQRTQQEDSAVYLCASSSSTGELFFGEGSRLTVL.

The chain couples TRBV13 to TRBJ2-7, with 9 bases fitting TRBD1. Trimming removed 5 bases from V and 3 bases from J; junction bases left unmatched: 11. CDR1 PRHDT and CDR2 FYEKMQ come from the germline V gene (reference sequence). This CDR3 has 16 residues. The CDR3 DNA reads as TGTGCCAGCAGCGCCGAAGGGACAGGGCGATTCTACGAGCAGTACTTC. Protein product: CASSAEGTGRFYEQYF.

J is TRBJ2-7 and V is TRBV27, with 13 positions matching TRBD2. The ends lost 2 bases at V and 5 bases at J; junction bases unmatched: 3. This CDR3 is built from 15 residues. Germline V CDR1 and CDR2: MNHEY, SMNVEV (reference sequence). The CDR3 loop is CASSLGLAGADEQYF. The CDR3 coding sequence is TGTGCCAGCAGTTTAGGACTAGCGGGAGCTGACGAGCAGTACTTC.

The chain employs TRBV5-5 and TRBJ2-5; no definite D call. The CDR3 has 15 amino acids. V gave up 0 bases and J gave up 3 bases, with 12 bases separating them. CDR1 SGHKS and CDR2 YYEKEE come from the germline V gene (reference sequence). CDR3 bases: TGTGCCAGCAGCTTGGGGGAAGTTCGGAAAGAGACCCAGTACTTC. It is translated as CASSLGEVRKETQYF.

This clone showed up just once. V gene TRBV10-3 combines with J gene TRBJ1-2, with a tentative D call TRBD1 (6 bases). CDR1 and CDR2 from the germline V gene are ENHRY and SYGVKD. Trimming left V 11 bases short and J 1 base short, with 20 bases between. The CDR3 length is 15 residues. CDR3 sequence (DNA): TGTGCCCCGAGTGGATTCAGGGGTGTTAACTATGGCTACACCTTC. It specifies CAPSGFRGVNYGYTF.

Notes on this clone: The sample has other DNA sequences that encode this CDR3 too. V is TRBV5-1 and J is TRBJ2-7, with a tentative D call TRBD1 (6 bases). Germline V gives CDR1 SGHRS, CDR2 YFSETQ. The CDR3 length is 13 residues. Trimming removed 1 base at V and 4 bases at J, with 9 bases between. The CDR3 loop reads CASSLTGPYEQYF. Here the CDR3 DNA reads TGCGCCAGCAGCTTGACAGGGCCTTACGAGCAGTACTTC.

Remarks on this clone: Relative to the germline gene, one junction end is altered; a read error may explain this. The V call is TRBV30, the J call TRBJ2-1; TRBD1 matches 8 bases. Germline values: CDR1 GTSNPN, CDR2 SVGIG (reference sequence). This CDR3 is 13 amino acids long. The CDR3: CLVGTGSYNEQFF. The CDR3 bases are TGCCTGGTCGGGACAGGCTCCTACAATGAGCAGTTCTTC.

The chain links TRBV5-6 to TRBJ1-1; a possible D gene is TRBD1 (6 bases). The CDR3 has 17 amino acids. Trimming stripped 4 bases from V and 0 bases from J, with 19 bases between. Per germline, CDR1 SGHDT and CDR2 YYEEEE. CDR3 amino acids: CASSLSGTSNLNTEAFF. The CDR3, as DNA: TGTGCCAGCAGCCTTTCCGGGACATCGAATTTGAACACTGAAGCTTTCTTT.

The chain has TRBV5-6 and TRBJ2-2, with D hard to call. There are 14 residues in the CDR3. V shed 1 base and J shed 5 bases, with 9 bases lying between them. Germline V gene sequence: CDR1 SGHDT, CDR2 YYEEEE. CDR3 residues: CASSLFVGTGELFF. CDR3 DNA sequence: TGTGCCAGCAGCTTGTTTGTAGGAACCGGGGAGCTGTTTTTT. The variable domain in full, with the rest retrieved from reference TRBV5-6 and TRBJ2-2, is DAGVTQSPTHLIKTRGQQVTLRCSPKSGHDTVSWYQQALGQGPQFIFQYYEEEERQRGNFPDRFSGHQFPNYSSELNVNALLLGDSALYLCASSLFVGTGELFFGEGSRLTVL.

The gene calls are TRBV29-1 and TRBJ2-7; perhaps TRBD2 as D (6 bases). V shed 5 bases and J shed 2 bases, with 16 bases lying between them. This CDR3 has 14 residues. The V gene's germline CDR1 is SQVTM and CDR2 ANQGSEA. CDR3 DNA sequence: TGCAGCGTTTCCTGGGACTCAAAGCCCTACGAGCAGTACTTC. As protein: CSVSWDSKPYEQYF.

The gene calls are TRBV7-2 and TRBJ1-2; D unclear. Trimming removed 6 bases from V and 8 bases from J, with 19 bases in between. Germline V CDR1 and CDR2: SGHTA, FQGNSA. The CDR3 runs to 14 residues. The CDR3 region has the DNA TGTGCCAGCAGTTCACCGGGCCCCTTCGGGGGCTACACCTTC. It translates to CASSSPGPFGGYTF.

Notes on this clone: Compared with germline, one end of the junction differs, possibly owing to a read error. The chain recombines TRBV11-2 with TRBJ2-5, with unresolved D. Per the germline V gene, CDR1 is SGHAT and CDR2 is FQNNGV. The CDR3 is 17 residues long. In DNA form, the CDR3 reads TGTGCCAGCAGCCTAGATAGAATGGATCAACCGGCAGAGACCCAGTACTTC. Protein product: CASSLDRMDQPAETQYF.

The chain has TRBV6-6 and TRBJ2-3, with TRBD2 matching 9 bases. V was pared by 2 bases and J by 4 bases, with 4 bases of the junction left unmatched. Germline V gene sequence: CDR1 MNHNY, CDR2 SVGAGI (reference sequence). This CDR3 is 15 amino acids long. The CDR3 nucleotides read TGTGCCAGCAGTTACGTGGCGGGAGGGGCAGATACGCAGTATTTT. This translates into CASSYVAGGADTQYF.

The rearrangement links TRBV15 to TRBJ2-7, with D uncertain. Germline CDR1 reads LNHNV; CDR2 reads YYDKDF (reference sequence). Trimming stripped 2 bases from V and 3 bases from J, with 8 bases between. CDR3 length: 13 amino acids. This chain's CDR3 is CATSRPEGYEQYF. The CDR3 region has the DNA TGTGCCACCAGCAGACCAGAAGGCTACGAGCAGTACTTC.

The V call is TRBV27, the J call TRBJ2-7; 8 bases line up with TRBD2. From germline, CDR1 is MNHEY and CDR2 SMNVEV (reference sequence). Trimming at V came to 0 bases and at J to 0 bases, leaving 13 bases not matched to a gene. The CDR3 contains 19 residues. CDR3 DNA: TGTGCCAGCAGTTTATCGGCCGGCGGGGGGACGAGGCTCTCCTACGAGCAGTACTTC. It yields the protein CASSLSAGGGTRLSYEQYF.

This chain joins TRBV6-6 and TRBJ1-1; 10 bases line up with TRBD1. The ends lost 6 bases at V and 6 bases at J; junction bases unmatched: 4. The CDR3 totals 13 residues. From germline, CDR1 is MNHNY and CDR2 SVGAGI (reference sequence). CDR3 in DNA: TGTGCCAGCAGGACAGGGGGCGCGGCTGAAGCTTTCTTT. Encoded protein: CASRTGGAAEAFF.

J is TRBJ2-3 and V is TRBV15, with a possible D match to TRBD2 (5 bases). This CDR3 contains 14 residues. CDR1 and CDR2 (germline): LNHNV, YYDKDF (reference sequence). V lost 3 bases and J 2 bases, leaving 9 bases between the germline ends. CDR3 sequence reads: CATSRDFTTDTQYF. The DNA for the CDR3 is TGTGCCACCAGCAGGGACTTTACCACAGATACGCAGTATTTT.

V is TRBV7-9 and J is TRBJ1-5, with 9 bases lining up with TRBD1. This CDR3 has 15 residues. The V gene end was trimmed by 1 base and the J gene end by 4 bases; junction bases not matched to a gene: 2. Germline V gene data show CDR1 as SEHNR and CDR2 as FQNEAQ (reference sequence). CDR3 protein: CASSLGQGENQPQHF. CDR3 in DNA: TGTGCCAGCAGCTTAGGACAGGGGGAAAATCAGCCCCAGCATTTT.